This TCR beta chain was documented in a study of shared clonotypes between healthy human individuals. Study background: Ranging from 18 to 49 in age, donors were two women and three men.

There are 13 residues in the CDR3. The ends were cut back, 5 bases at V and 1 base at J, with 8 bases in the middle. Germline values: CDR1 LNHDA, CDR2 SQIVND (reference sequence). Deep was the level used in running the assay. Assay: immunoSEQ multiplex PCR; the TCRdb copy retains only in-frame clones and omits some. The table includes 450,000 to 500,000 clones, approximately 81% detected once. The clonotype was recovered from a woman aged 40 to 50 in good health. Some clones in this sample may be carry-over from other donors' samples. The chain is built from TRBV19 and TRBJ1-1; a weak D match, TRBD1 (6 bases). Sequencing was performed on PBMCs. The CDR3 DNA reads TGTGCCAGTAGTCGGACAGAGAACACTGAAGCTTTCTTT. Its protein is CASSRTENTEAFF.